The clone carrying this TCR beta chain turned up a few times. Its cognate antigen is unknown. The entirety of the isolated RNA underwent reverse transcription, so expressed TCRB transcripts were sequenced. The study sequenced naive, central memory and regulatory T cell samples to an average of roughly 3.4 million reads. The repertoire was sequenced with immunoSEQ multiplex PCR; TCRdb's copy has only in-frame clones and lacks some. The repertoire includes about half a million clones, approximately 10% of them detected once, and 0.046% sits in the top ten. The sample belongs to a study of beta chain features in type 1 diabetes. V gave up 0 bases and J gave up 5 bases; unmatched junction bases: 1. The CDR3 consists of 13 residues. CDR1 is SGHTS and CDR2 is YDEGEE in the germline V gene. Overall study findings and caveats: All four CD4+ subsets of Type 1 diabetes patients contained TCRB CDR3s that were moderately but significantly shorter. Diminished insertions and augmented deletions at VDJ junctions characterized type 1 diabetes patients.

The sequence derives from a woman under 30 in good health. The sequenced material came from naive CD4+ T cells from blood. This rearrangement joins TRBV5-8 to TRBJ1-1; 7 bases line up with TRBD1. The CDR3 DNA is TGTGCCAGCAGCTTGGACAGGGGTACTGAAGCTTTCTTT. It is translated as CASSLDRGTEAFF.